This is a list of T cell receptor beta chains from one sample in a study of T-cell memory formation after mild COVID-19. TCRdb reanalysed the 5' RACE reads using MiXCR and keeps one entry per CDR3 protein. The profile shows approximately 300,000 distinct CDR3 sequences, roughly 8% of them singletons. Specimen: PBMCs or a T cell subset sorted from them (not recorded which). The receptor set was obtained from a man younger than 35 who had mild COVID-19 (a few samples of this study predate the infection). Cell type and time point are not known. Each CDR3 is given with its conserved first and last residue. Some rows mark clone size as missing; the rest say once, few, many or name a class of expanded clone.

v_call	clone_size	j_call	cdr3_aa
TRBV12-3/TRBV12-4	NA	TRBJ2-5	CASSDRGSETQYF
TRBV7-2	many	TRBJ2-7	CASSLASGGLTYEQYF
TRBV5-1	NA	TRBJ1-2	CASSWVGERAYGYTF
TRBV6-5	few	TRBJ2-1	CASGLRGEQFF
TRBV24-1	once	TRBJ2-3	CATSDPGTSGAADTQYF
TRBV4-1	few	TRBJ1-1	CASSHLDRGYTEAFF
TRBV6-2/TRBV6-3	NA	TRBJ2-5	CASSRDGLETQYF
TRBV28	few	TRBJ1-1	CASSFQGGGNTEAFF
TRBV7-9	few	TRBJ2-7	CASSLVGLAPGEQYF
TRBV5-5	NA	TRBJ2-1	CASSPVGTGNNRKFF
TRBV12-3/TRBV12-4	once	TRBJ2-7	CASSPRAIAYEQYF
TRBV7-2	many	TRBJ1-2	CASSLVASNYGYTF
TRBV7-9	NA	TRBJ1-2	CASSGGDYGYTF
TRBV7-3	NA	TRBJ2-6	CASSIGTTPFKGIGANVLTF
TRBV7-2	NA	TRBJ1-2	CASSQQENYGYTF
TRBV12-3/TRBV12-4	few	TRBJ1-3	CASSLGFGNTIYF
TRBV7-2	many	TRBJ1-2	CASSPGTGGRGYTF
TRBV5-1	NA	TRBJ2-2	CASSLYGAAAAGELFF
TRBV4-3	few	TRBJ1-1	CASSQEGGNTEAFF
TRBV12-3/TRBV12-4	few	TRBJ1-2	CASSATGVGYTF
TRBV9	NA	TRBJ2-5	CASSPQGFAQYF
TRBV5-1	many	TRBJ2-5	CASSFRGHEETQYF
TRBV7-9	many	TRBJ2-5	CASSLDQGRQETQYF
TRBV4-3	NA	TRBJ1-4	CASSQDGSRRREKLFF
TRBV6-5	few	TRBJ2-7	CASRFLDGSYEQYF
TRBV7-2	few	TRBJ1-2	CASRADGGARGYTF
TRBV7-9	NA	TRBJ2-7	CASSLKGSGYEQYF
TRBV18	few	TRBJ1-5	CASSPVPGQGPSQPQHF
TRBV20-1	few	TRBJ1-5	CSARGGDQPQHF
TRBV3-1	NA	TRBJ1-6	CASSQGPYNSPLHF
TRBV7-2	few	TRBJ2-3	CASSSLSGGPTDTQYF
TRBV7-9	few	TRBJ2-3	CASSLEGQPGKAQYF
TRBV5-1	NA	TRBJ1-1	CASSLGQGRRNTEAFF
TRBV2	many	TRBJ2-2	CASSVDPGTSGAGELFF
TRBV2	NA	TRBJ1-6	CASSEDRVGTPLHF
TRBV2	NA	TRBJ2-3	CASDPGLANPTDTQYF
TRBV30	NA	TRBJ1-1	CAWGVVGTPFF
TRBV3-1	few	TRBJ1-2	CASSPGQGPFYGYTF
TRBV6-4	few	TRBJ2-5	CASSDSPGDETQYF
TRBV4-1	many	TRBJ1-5	CASSPPSLNQPQHF
TRBV19	NA	TRBJ1-2	CSFYGYTF
TRBV10-3	NA	TRBJ1-2	CAISEDRTNYGYTF
TRBV4-1	few	TRBJ1-2	CASSQDRAGLYGYTF
TRBV5-6	NA	TRBJ2-2	CASSLGVANTGELFF
TRBV6-2/TRBV6-3	NA	TRBJ1-2	CAGSGTGAGYTF
TRBV10-3	NA	TRBJ2-2	CAISAGRGRGPNTGELFF
TRBV7-2	many	TRBJ2-1	CASSPTVTGGAYNEQFF
TRBV6-5	few	TRBJ1-1	CASRRQGLRFEAFF
TRBV18	few	TRBJ1-2	CASSPEGGSYGYTF
TRBV18	few	TRBJ2-5	CASSLRGGLGETQYF
TRBV20-1	few	TRBJ1-1	CSARGLKKGTEAFF
TRBV7-9	many	TRBJ2-3	CASSLEAGPSNADTQYF
TRBV5-1	many	TRBJ2-1	CASSQNAGHNNEQFF
TRBV10-3	NA	TRBJ2-3	CAISELSTDTQYF
TRBV30	few	TRBJ1-2	CAWRPPGGAGYGYTF
TRBV20-1	few	TRBJ1-1	CSARDHGNTEAFF
TRBV6-2/TRBV6-3	NA	TRBJ1-2	CASSPRLWTGVRGYTF
TRBV20-1	few	TRBJ2-6	CSAEGRGRPGANVLTF